The next 26 T cell receptor beta chains were all read from a single sample in a study of blood T cell repertoires in COVID-19 (TCRdb year 2020). Library prep was done by the immunoSEQ multiplex PCR assay. The clones in this table, taken by TCRdb from immuneACCESS, are in-frame only. Not every clone is retained; where verified, under half of the shortfall comes from an unresolved V gene, and the cause of the rest is unknown. Across this sample there are fewer than 250,000 clones, with around 85% seen only once. Roughly 3% of the sample belongs to the ten largest clones. Sequencing was done on a sample of PBMCs or T cells enriched from blood (not recorded which). The origin of the receptors is a woman aged 30 to 39 who had recovered from COVID-19.

The chain joins TRBV2 to TRBJ2-7; D is unclear. The CDR3 has 12 residues. V was pared by 6 bases and J by 2 bases, with 8 bases between. Per the germline V gene, CDR1 is SNHLY and CDR2 is FYNNEI. The CDR3 DNA is TGTGCCAGCAGGTTCCGGGCCTACGAGCAGTACTTC. It codes for CASRFRAYEQYF.

The sample holds a few counts of this clone. The chain is built from TRBV28 and TRBJ1-1; 9 positions agree with TRBD1. The CDR3 spans 16 residues. The junction had 11 bases not matched to a gene; V was cut back by 7 bases and J by 2 bases. Germline loops: CDR1 MDHEN, CDR2 SYDVKM. DNA for the CDR3: TGTGCCAGCATCCCGCACGCGGGACAGGGAAACACTGAAGCTTTCTTT. Protein sequence: CASIPHAGQGNTEAFF. Full variable domain (rest looked up from reference TRBV28 and TRBJ1-1): DVKVTQSSRYLVKRTGEKVFLECVQDMDHENMFWYRQDPGLGLRLIYFSYDVKMKEKGDIPEGYSVSREKKERFSLILESASTNQTSMYLCASIPHAGQGNTEAFFGQGTRLTVV.

The V gene is TRBV28, the J gene TRBJ2-2; D gene unclear. Germline CDR1 and CDR2: MDHEN and SYDVKM. Trimming pared 6 bases from V and 0 bases from J, leaving 8 bases between. The CDR3 runs to 14 residues. CDR3 sequence (DNA): TGTGCCAGCAGGAGACAAGCGAACACCGGGGAGCTGTTTTTT. As protein: CASRRQANTGELFF.

The chain links TRBV6-5 to TRBJ1-2; D call uncertain. Trimming removed 11 bases at V and 3 bases at J, with 16 bases between. Germline V gives CDR1 MNHEY, CDR2 SVGAGI. The CDR3 contains 13 residues. The CDR3 loop is CASRPGVHYGYTF. CDR3 DNA: TGTGCCTCGAGGCCCGGGGTCCACTATGGCTACACCTTC.

The chain is built from TRBV27 and TRBJ2-3; maybe TRBD2 (7 bases). Germline CDR1 MNHEY, CDR2 SMNVEV (reference sequence). CDR3 length: 16 amino acids. V dropped 8 bases and J dropped 1 base, with 19 bases sitting between them. The CDR3 sequence: CASGVWGGGGTDTQYF. The CDR3 region has the DNA TGTGCCAGCGGTGTCTGGGGAGGGGGGGGCACAGATACGCAGTATTTT.

This clone was observed many times. The J gene is TRBJ2-1, the V gene TRBV18; D may be TRBD2 (6 bases). V was cut by 0 bases and J by 1 base, with 7 bases left in between. CDR1 and CDR2 (germline): KGHSH, LQKENI. There are 15 residues in the CDR3. The CDR3 spells CASSPPEGSYNEQFF. The CDR3 region has the DNA TGTGCCAGCTCACCACCGGAGGGATCCTACAATGAGCAGTTCTTC.

This clone was counted a few times. In DNA, the CDR3 is TGTGCCAGTAGTATAACCAGGGGGCGTGAAGCTTTCTTT. The encoded protein is CASSITRGREAFF. J is TRBJ1-1 and V is TRBV19; the match to TRBD1 covers 8 bases. Germline CDR1 LNHDA, CDR2 SQIVND (reference sequence). The CDR3 loop spans 13 amino acids. Losses at the gene ends were 2 bases for V and 7 bases for J; bases not matched to a gene: 3.

The chain combines TRBV19 with TRBJ1-5; 7 bases are shared with TRBD1. Trimming at V came to 4 bases and at J to 0 bases, leaving 6 bases not matched to a gene. This CDR3 has 16 residues. The V gene's germline CDR1 is LNHDA and CDR2 SQIVND (reference sequence). As DNA, the CDR3 is TGTGCCAGTAGTACGTTAAGGGGGCGTAGCAATCAGCCCCAGCATTTT. Its translation is CASSTLRGRSNQPQHF.

The gene calls are TRBV29-1 and TRBJ2-1, with a tentative D call TRBD2 (6 bases). Germline lookup yields CDR1 SQVTM and CDR2 ANQGSEA. V was shortened by 7 bases and J by 2 bases, with 15 bases between the two germline ends. This CDR3 region has 14 residues. The CDR3 region has the DNA TGCAGCGGGGGGGTGGTTTCGGCCTACAATGAGCAGTTCTTC. Encoded protein: CSGGVVSAYNEQFF.

This clone has only one observation. This rearrangement joins TRBV19 to TRBJ1-1; D unresolved. V lost 7 bases, J lost 3 bases, and 15 bases lay in between. This CDR3 comprises 14 residues. Germline lookup yields CDR1 LNHDA and CDR2 SQIVND (reference sequence). This chain's CDR3 is CASTSPQEYTEAFF. The CDR3 DNA sequence: TGTGCCAGTACCTCCCCGCAGGAATACACTGAAGCTTTCTTT.

The table lists this clone with a few counts. The gene calls are TRBV2 and TRBJ2-2; 7 nucleotides agree with TRBD2. Germline CDR1 reads SNHLY; CDR2 reads FYNNEI. V lost 7 bases and J lost 4; bases outside the gene matches: 9. The CDR3 contains 15 residues. This CDR3 reads CASKDLPGGTGELFF. In DNA form, the CDR3 reads TGTGCCAGCAAAGACCTCCCGGGGGGCACCGGGGAGCTGTTTTTT.

This clone has more than one count but fewer than ten. This sequence joins TRBV6-4 and TRBJ2-1; TRBD2 is a possible D gene (5 bases). Trimming removed 3 bases from V and 0 bases from J, with 6 bases in between. In germline, CDR1 is MRHNA, CDR2 SNTAGT. The length of the CDR3 is 14 residues. DNA for the CDR3: TGTGCCAGCAGTGAAGGGAGCTCCTACAATGAGCAGTTCTTC. Protein: CASSEGSSYNEQFF.

J is TRBJ2-2 and V is TRBV2; no definite D call. The CDR3 extends over 15 amino acids. With 3 bases removed from V and 1 base from J, the gap between germline ends came to 9 bases. Germline loops: CDR1 SNHLY, CDR2 FYNNEI. The CDR3 bases are TGTGCCAGCAGTGACCCAAGGAGGAACACCGGGGAGCTGTTTTTT. Amino acids: CASSDPRRNTGELFF.

The gene calls are TRBV24-1 and TRBJ1-1; D call uncertain. Trimming left V 6 bases short and J 1 base short, with 11 bases between. Germline values: CDR1 KGHDR, CDR2 SFDVKD. There are 14 residues in the CDR3. The CDR3 loop is CATSYGGPNTEAFF. In DNA form, the CDR3 reads TGTGCCACCAGTTACGGAGGGCCGAACACTGAAGCTTTCTTT.

The rearrangement uses TRBV4-2 and TRBJ2-3; 13 nucleotides match TRBD2. J was trimmed by 4 bases and V by 0 bases; bases with no gene match: 10. The germline V gene encodes CDR1 LGHNA and CDR2 YNFKEQ. The CDR3 is made up of 19 amino acids. The CDR3 coding sequence is TGTGCCAGCAGCCAAGAGCCACTGGGACTAGCGGGGAGTTCAGATACGCAGTATTTT. Protein product: CASSQEPLGLAGSSDTQYF.

The chain has TRBV28 and TRBJ1-5; D ambiguous. The CDR3 has 16 amino acids. CDR1 MDHEN and CDR2 SYDVKM come from the germline V gene. Deletions cut 6 bases from V and 0 bases from J, with 15 bases between. CDR3 residues: CASRQLGQNSNQPQHF. CDR3 sequence (DNA): TGTGCCAGCAGACAACTAGGGCAGAATAGCAATCAGCCCCAGCATTTT.

This chain connects TRBV3-1 (or the pseudogene TRBV3-2) to TRBJ1-4; a possible D gene is TRBD1 (6 bases). V was pared by 3 bases and J by 8 bases, with 13 bases between. The germline gives CDR1 LGHDT, CDR2 YNNKEL (reference sequence). The CDR3 contains 14 residues. The CDR3 region is CASSQRAGVEKLFF. CDR3 DNA sequence: TGTGCCAGCAGCCAGAGGGCAGGGGTCGAAAAACTGTTTTTT.

This clone was seen a handful of times. The rearrangement joins TRBV3-1 (or the pseudogene TRBV3-2) to TRBJ2-2, with 7 bases lining up with TRBD1. Trimming at V came to 6 bases and at J to 6 bases, leaving 7 bases not matched to a gene. This CDR3 spans 14 amino acids. The V gene's germline CDR1 is LGHDT and CDR2 YNNKEL (reference sequence). DNA for the CDR3: TGTGCCAGCAGACCCCCGACAGGGCCCGGGGAGCTGTTTTTT. Residues: CASRPPTGPGELFF.

V gene TRBV5-4 combines with J gene TRBJ1-1, with 8 bases fitting TRBD1. Germline CDR1 reads SGHNT; CDR2 reads YYREEE (reference sequence). The CDR3 has 15 residues. V lost 4 bases and J lost 2; bases outside the gene matches: 7. The CDR3 region is CASSEGQDGNTEAFF. The CDR3 bases are TGTGCCAGCAGCGAGGGACAGGATGGTAACACTGAAGCTTTCTTT.

The genes are TRBV23-1 and TRBJ2-7; 9 positions match TRBD1. TRBV23-1 is annotated as an ORF whose role is uncertain. The CDR3 is 15 amino acids. V lost 0 bases to trimming and J lost 5 bases; unmatched junction nucleotides: 5. The CDR3, as DNA: TGCGCCAGCAGTCAATCGCAACAGGGGGCCCACGAGCAGTACTTC. Amino acid sequence: CASSQSQQGAHEQYF.

This clone was observed a single time. V usage is TRBV29-1 and J usage is TRBJ2-1, with 10 bases lining up with TRBD2. With 0 bases clipped from V and 10 bases from J, the junction kept 12 bases outside the gene matches. CDR3 length: 16 amino acids. The germline V gene encodes CDR1 SQVTM and CDR2 ANQGSEA. The CDR3 spells CSVEDRESGLADEQFF. The CDR3 DNA reads as TGCAGCGTTGAAGATCGGGAATCCGGACTAGCGGACGAGCAGTTCTTC.

This chain links TRBV10-3 with TRBJ1-1; 7 positions agree with TRBD1. CDR3 size: 15 residues. With V trimmed by 6 bases and J by 6 bases, 13 bases remained unmatched. Per the germline V gene, CDR1 is ENHRY and CDR2 is SYGVKD. In nucleotides, the CDR3 is TGTGCCATCAGGCCGACAGGGCCGGACGACGCTGAAGCTTTCTTT. Translated: CAIRPTGPDDAEAFF.

The gene calls are TRBV5-1 and TRBJ2-7; TRBD1 matches 8 bases. Germline V lookup: CDR1 SGHRS, CDR2 YFSETQ. The CDR3 totals 19 residues. Trimming at V came to 3 bases and at J to 4 bases, leaving 21 bases not matched to a gene. The CDR3 region has the DNA TGCGCCAGCAGCTCCGGGGCAGGGGGCATTGGAGGGAGTTTGTACGAGCAGTACTTC. Amino acid sequence: CASSSGAGGIGGSLYEQYF.

This chain uses TRBV27 with TRBJ1-6; TRBD1 is a possible D gene (6 bases). The CDR3 has 16 amino acids. Germline V gene sequence: CDR1 MNHEY, CDR2 SMNVEV (reference sequence). Trimming left V 4 bases short and J 8 bases short, with 18 bases between. The CDR3 spells CASSSQGTSLYSPLHF. The DNA for the CDR3 is TGTGCCAGCAGTTCACAGGGAACCTCTCTATATTCACCCCTCCACTTT.

This clone was seen just once. The V and J genes are TRBV6-5 and TRBJ2-5, with D possibly TRBD2 on 7 matching bases. CDR1 is MNHEY and CDR2 is SVGAGI in the germline V gene. The ends were cut back, 3 bases at V and 5 bases at J, with 19 bases in the middle. There are 16 residues in the CDR3. CDR3 nucleotide sequence: TGTGCCAGCAGTTATCCCCTAGGGGGGGGGCGGGAGACCCAGTACTTC. Translation: CASSYPLGGGRETQYF.

V and J are TRBV5-1 and TRBJ2-3; 11 nucleotides match TRBD2. The CDR3 length is 18 residues. V dropped 0 bases and J dropped 4; count of bases not matched to a gene: 10. CDR1 and CDR2 (germline): SGHRS, YFSETQ. CDR3 bases: TGCGCCAGCAGCTTGGCCCTGAGTAGCGGGGGGGCTGCAGATACGCAGTATTTT. Its protein is CASSLALSSGGAADTQYF. The full variable domain, completed using reference TRBV5-1 and TRBJ2-3, is KAGVTQTPRYLIKTRGQQVTLSCSPISGHRSVSWYQQTPGQGLQFLFEYFSETQRNKGNFPGRFSGRQFSNSRSEMNVSTLELGDSALYLCASSLALSSGGAADTQYFGPGTRLTVL.